One T cell receptor beta chain is described in this entry. Antigen: not known. Each CDR3 protein is one row after TCRdb ran MiXCR on the RT-PCR reads. The sample has about 830,000 distinct CDR3 sequences, about 18% seen once. Trimming left V 0 bases short and J 0 bases short, with 6 bases between. The CDR3 contains 14 residues. In germline, CDR1 is SQVTM, CDR2 ANQGSEA. This specimen comes from a study of response to subunit inactivated influenza vaccine. Study-wide results and limits: Authors suggested each seasonal flu vaccination may recruit only limited numbers of new T cells.

The sample consisted of PBMCs from blood, taken about 5 days after vaccination. The rearrangement links TRBV29-1 to TRBJ2-4; D remains unclear. The sequence came from a man aged 50-59 years who received an inactivated influenza vaccine. The CDR3 DNA is TGCAGCGTTGAAGATTTATTAGCCAAAAACATTCAGTACTTC. This translates into CSVEDLLAKNIQYF.